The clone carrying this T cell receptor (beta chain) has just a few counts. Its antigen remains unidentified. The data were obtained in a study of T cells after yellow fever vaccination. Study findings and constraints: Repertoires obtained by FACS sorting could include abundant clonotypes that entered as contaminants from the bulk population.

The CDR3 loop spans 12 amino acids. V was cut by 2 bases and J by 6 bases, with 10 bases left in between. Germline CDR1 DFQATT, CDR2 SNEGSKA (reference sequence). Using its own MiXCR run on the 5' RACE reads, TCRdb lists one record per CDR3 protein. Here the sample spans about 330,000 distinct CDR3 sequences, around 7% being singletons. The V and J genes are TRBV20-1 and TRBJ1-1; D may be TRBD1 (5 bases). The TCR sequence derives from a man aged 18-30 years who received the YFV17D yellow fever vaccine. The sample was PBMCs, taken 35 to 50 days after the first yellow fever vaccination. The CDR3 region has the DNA TGCAGTGCTAGAAGGGGAACGGCTGAAGCTTTCTTT. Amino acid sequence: CSARRGTAEAFF.